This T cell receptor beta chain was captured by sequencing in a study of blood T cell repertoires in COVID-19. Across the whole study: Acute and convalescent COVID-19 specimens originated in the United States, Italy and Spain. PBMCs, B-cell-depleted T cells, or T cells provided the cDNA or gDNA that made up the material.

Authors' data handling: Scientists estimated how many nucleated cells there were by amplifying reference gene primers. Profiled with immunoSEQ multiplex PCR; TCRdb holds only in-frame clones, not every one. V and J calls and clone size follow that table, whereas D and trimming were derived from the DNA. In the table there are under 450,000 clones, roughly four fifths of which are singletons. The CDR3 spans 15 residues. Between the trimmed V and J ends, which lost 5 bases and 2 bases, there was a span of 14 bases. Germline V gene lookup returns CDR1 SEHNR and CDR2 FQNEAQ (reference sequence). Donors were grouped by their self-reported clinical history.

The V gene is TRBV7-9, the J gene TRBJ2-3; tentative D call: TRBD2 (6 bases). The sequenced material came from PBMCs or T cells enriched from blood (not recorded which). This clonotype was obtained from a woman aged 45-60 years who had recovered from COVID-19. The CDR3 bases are TGTGCCAGCAGCCAATCCGGGACTCCCACAGATACGCAGTATTTT. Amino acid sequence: CASSQSGTPTDTQYF.